This TCR beta chain was obtained from a study of T cells in Graves' hyperthyroidism and ophthalmopathy. It was considered stable Graves' hyperthyroidism when ophthalmopathy did not progress within 18 months. Hyperthyroidism was newly diagnosed in patients aged 18 to 65 (duration under 2 months). The study based diagnoses on clinical symptoms, serum thyroxine and TRAb, thyroid ultrasound and orbital computed tomography. The CDR3 is 12 amino acids. The J segment lost 6 bases and the V segment lost 10 bases, leaving 4 bases of the junction unmatched. CDR1 and CDR2 (germline): SEHNR, FQNEAQ (reference sequence). TCR beta CDR3 sequences were amplified from RNA transcripts. An initial round of RT-PCR targeting the TCR CDR3 relied on the HTBI primer set. TCRdb recomputed calls from the multiplex PCR reads with MiXCR, one row per CDR3 protein. The table shows 450,000 to 600,000 distinct CDR3 sequences, with 12% to 15% occurring only once.

Sequencing was carried out using blood. The V and J genes are TRBV7-9 and TRBJ2-1, with 9 nucleotides matching TRBD2. The sequence was obtained from a woman in her thirties or forties with Graves' hyperthyroidism. The CDR3, as DNA: TGTGCCACCGTAGCGGGAGCCAATGAGCAGTTCTTC. This translates into CATVAGANEQFF.